One sample yielded the 10 T cell receptor beta chains listed below, sequenced in a study of cytomegalovirus exposure and HLA in healthy donors. PCR used 60 Vbeta primers and 13 Jbeta primers. Clones were read by immunoSEQ multiplex PCR, and TCRdb kept only the in-frame ones, dropping some. The sample holds roughly 100,000 clones, over 75% seen once. The sequenced sample consisted of PBMCs. Receptor source: a woman in her 40s in good health and CMV-seropositive.

The chain has TRBV21-1 and TRBJ1-1; TRBD1, the table's D call, lacks a check against the DNA. TRBV21-1 is noted as a pseudogene. CDR3 length: 10 amino acids. The chain's CDR3 is CASPQFEAFF. The CDR3, as DNA: TGTGCCAGCCCCCAGTTCGAAGCTTTCTTT.

The chain employs TRBV4-1 and TRBJ1-6; D call uncertain. The V end was cut by 0 bases, the J end by 13 bases, with 10 bases between. Per the germline V gene, CDR1 is MGHRA and CDR2 is YSYEKL. CDR3 size: 13 residues. Here the CDR3 reads CASSQDGGSPLHF. The DNA for the CDR3 is TGCGCCAGCAGCCAAGACGGCGGAAGCCCCCTCCACTTT.

The rearrangement links TRBV5-1 to TRBJ2-3, with 15 bases aligning to TRBD2. V trimming: 0 bases; J trimming: 0 bases; junction bases outside the gene matches: 5. The CDR3 is 19 amino acids. The germline V gene has CDR1 SGHRS and CDR2 YFSETQ. The CDR3: CASSLGTSGRGPSTDTQYF. The CDR3 DNA reads as TGCGCCAGCAGCTTGGGGACTAGCGGGAGGGGTCCTAGCACAGATACGCAGTATTTT.

V and J are TRBV2 and TRBJ1-1; a weak D match, TRBD1 (6 bases). V lost 6 bases and J lost 9, with 14 bases in between. The CDR3 covers 12 residues. Germline V gene sequence: CDR1 SNHLY, CDR2 FYNNEI. The CDR3 protein is CASSRQAGKAFF. The CDR3 DNA sequence: TGTGCCAGCAGCCGACAGGCCGGAAAAGCTTTCTTT. Looking up the rest from reference TRBV2 and TRBJ1-1 gives the full variable domain: EPEVTQTPSHQVTQMGQEVILRCVPISNHLYFYWYRQILGQKVEFLVSFYNNEISEKSEIFDDQFSVERPDGSNFTLKIRSTKLEDSAMYFCASSRQAGKAFFGQGTRLTVV.

The V and J genes are TRBV28 and TRBJ2-1; 9 bases are shared with TRBD2. The V gene end was trimmed by 2 bases and the J gene end by 8 bases; junction bases not matched to a gene: 7. The CDR3 contains 15 residues. From germline, CDR1 is MDHEN and CDR2 SYDVKM. The CDR3 is CASSLAGGAGDEQFF. The CDR3 DNA is TGTGCCAGCAGTTTAGCGGGAGGGGCTGGGGATGAGCAGTTCTTC.

The chain combines TRBV6-5 with TRBJ2-2, with D hard to call. The V gene lost 5 bases and the J gene lost 5 bases, with 9 bases spanning the gap. The CDR3 has 13 residues. Germline V lookup: CDR1 MNHEY, CDR2 SVGAGI. CDR3: CASSTTGTGELFF. Here the CDR3 DNA reads TGTGCCAGCAGTACGACCGGGACCGGGGAGCTGTTTTTT.

This clone was counted only a few times. The chain couples TRBV6-5 to TRBJ2-5; 8 bases map to TRBD1. The CDR3 runs to 14 residues. V trimming: 5 bases; J trimming: 5 bases; junction bases outside the gene matches: 7. From germline, CDR1 is MNHEY and CDR2 SVGAGI. CDR3 DNA: TGTGCCAGCAGTATCAGGACAGGGCGGGAGACCCAGTACTTC. Protein product: CASSIRTGRETQYF.

The chain is built from TRBV29-1 and TRBJ1-4; perhaps TRBD1 as D (5 bases). Looked up from germline, CDR1 is SQVTM and CDR2 is ANQGSEA. V gave up 2 bases and J gave up 8 bases, with 15 bases separating them. The CDR3 is made up of 14 amino acids. The CDR3 DNA reads TGCAGCGTTGAAACGGGGCGGGAAGGAGAAAAACTGTTTTTT. Its protein is CSVETGREGEKLFF.

The chain links TRBV29-1 to TRBJ2-6, with a weak D call TRBD2 (6 bases). Germline loops: CDR1 SQVTM, CDR2 ANQGSEA. V was clipped by 3 bases and J by 2 bases, with 8 bases between them. The CDR3 runs 14 residues. In DNA, the CDR3 is TGCAGCGTTGATACTAGCCCTGGGGCCAACGTCCTGACTTTC. This sequence encodes CSVDTSPGANVLTF.

The table lists this clone with a few counts. The chain carries TRBV5-4 and TRBJ1-2, with a possible D match to TRBD1 (6 bases). This CDR3 has 15 amino acids. Germline V gene sequence: CDR1 SGHNT, CDR2 YYREEE (reference sequence). V shed 1 base and J shed 4 bases, with 14 bases lying between them. The CDR3 DNA follows: TGTGCCAGCAGCTTGCGGGGGGCTGATGCCTATGGCTACACCTTC. Translating gives CASSLRGADAYGYTF.